A selection of T cell receptor beta chains follows, all from one sample in a study of radiotherapy plus CTLA-4 blockade in lung cancer. Method: immunoSEQ multiplex PCR; TCRdb's copy keeps in-frame clones and lacks some. The sample shows about 59,000 clones, about 70% of them seen only once. The sample consisted of peripheral blood, taken from a patient treated with radiotherapy plus ipilimumab. The receptor set was obtained from a human donor with non-small cell lung cancer whose response to radiotherapy plus ipilimumab could not be evaluated. Both conserved end residues are part of each CDR3. The D gene is left open where the match is weak.

d_call | v_call | cdr3_aa
TRBD1 | TRBV11-3 | CASSPGTGGNQPQHF
- | TRBV25-1 | CASSTGVNSPLHF
- | TRBV28 | CASSLPGRVYEQYF
TRBD1 | TRBV6-9 | CASRNRDRDHYEQYF
TRBD1 | TRBV7-9 | CASRLQGARTEAFF
TRBD1 | TRBV7-9 | CASSHSTGDNQPQHF
TRBD1 | TRBV14 | CASSRETGTDTQYF
- | TRBV20-1 | CSAPSSYEQYF
- | TRBV5-4 | CASSLGWGDTEAFF
TRBD1 | TRBV30 | CAWGYRGDYGYTF
TRBD1 | TRBV2 | CASSEIWDRSNEQFF
- | TRBV2 | CASSENKNQPQHF
- | TRBV11-1 | CASSLDRPGELFF
- | TRBV5-1 | CASSLDQFINYGYTF
TRBD2 | TRBV5-1 | CASSSWGGIDEQYF
- | TRBV18 | CASSPLQFADTQYF
TRBD1 | TRBV28 | CASSVPPGQGRYEQYF
- | TRBV27 | CAAPWGRSNQPQHF
- | TRBV18 | CASSLQGPLYSNTEAFF
- | TRBV18 | CASSPYYDEQFF
TRBD2 | TRBV30 | CAWRVSSGYNEQFF
TRBD1 | TRBV2 | CASSESGGLSALHF
TRBD1 | TRBV7-2 | CASSSGTGLQYEQYF
- | TRBV7-2 | CASSLAPGVNGELFF
TRBD1 | TRBV4-1 | CASSPAGGTGNTGELFF
- | TRBV5-6 | CASSSQASTDTQYF
TRBD2 | TRBV5-4 | CASSLLAGGRLNEQFF
- | TRBV6-6 | CASSYPSGNTEAFF
TRBD1 | TRBV9 | CASSLTVTGETQYF
- | TRBV30 | CAWSPGAGTEAFF
TRBD1 | TRBV28 | CASSEGTGYGYTF
TRBD1 | TRBV6-6 | CASSPRDRGGEQYF
- | TRBV19 | CASTREMGKADTQYF
TRBD2 | TRBV10-1 | CASSESGLAGGHAYEQYF
TRBD1 | TRBV5-6 | CASSLTGGPSGETQYF
- | TRBV19 | CASPDRSTEAFF
TRBD2 | TRBV7-9 | CASSSGAAGGTYEQYF
- | TRBV18 | CASSPRTPSTHYEQYF